These T cell receptor beta chains were read from a single sample in a study of cytomegalovirus exposure and HLA in healthy donors. Produced via immunoSEQ multiplex PCR; TCRdb's table is partial and in-frame only. There are 90,000 to 120,000 clones in the sample; more than 65% occur only once, and 4% lies in the top ten. Sequencing was done on a sample of PBMCs. Source of these receptors: a woman aged 45-65 years in good health and CMV-seropositive. The CDR3 runs from the conserved cysteine through the conserved F or W. A D gene is named only where the DNA matches it firmly. Rows give clone size only sometimes, using once, few, many, or a class for an expanded clone.

length: 13; size: few; D: -; J: TRBJ1-2; V: TRBV5-1; CDR3: CASSIGPEGGYTF; DNA: TGCGCCAGCAGCATCGGGCCCGAGGGTGGCTACACCTTC
length: 15; size: -; D: -; J: TRBJ1-3; V: TRBV6-5; CDR3: CASSLGQSSGNTIYF; DNA: TGTGCCAGCAGTCTCGGACAGAGCTCTGGAAACACCATATATTTT
length: 11; size: once; D: -; J: TRBJ1-1; V: TRBV6-5; CDR3: CASSSQAGAFF; DNA: TGTGCCAGCAGTTCGCAAGCGGGAGCTTTCTTT
length: 14; size: once; D: TRBD1; J: TRBJ2-7; V: TRBV2; CDR3: CASSGDRVGYEQYF; DNA: TGTGCCAGCAGTGGGGACAGGGTGGGATACGAGCAGTACTTC
length: 15; size: -; D: TRBD1; J: TRBJ2-1; V: TRBV5-4; CDR3: CASSPGQGSIDEQFF; DNA: TGTGCCAGCAGCCCAGGACAGGGATCGATTGATGAGCAGTTCTTC
length: 16; size: -; D: TRBD2; J: TRBJ2-1; V: TRBV7-3; CDR3: CASSPRTSGLYNEQFF; DNA: TGTGCCAGCAGCCCACGGACTAGCGGGCTATACAATGAGCAGTTCTTC
length: 14; size: -; D: -; J: TRBJ2-1; V: TRBV9; CDR3: CASTGGITYNEQFF; DNA: TGTGCCAGCACCGGCGGGATTACCTACAATGAGCAGTTCTTC
length: 13; size: -; D: TRBD1; J: TRBJ1-2; V: TRBV9; CDR3: CASSSGGLYGYTF; DNA: TGTGCCAGCAGCTCAGGGGGGCTCTATGGCTACACCTTC
length: 14; size: -; D: TRBD1; J: TRBJ2-7; V: TRBV6-1; CDR3: CASGDRGRTYEQYF; DNA: TGTGCCAGCGGAGACAGGGGGAGAACCTACGAGCAGTACTTC
length: 13; size: -; D: -; J: TRBJ2-7; V: TRBV9; CDR3: CASSATGIYEQYF; DNA: TGTGCCAGCAGCGCCACAGGGATATACGAGCAGTACTTC
length: 14; size: once; D: -; J: TRBJ1-2; V: TRBV2; CDR3: CASREIDSNYGYTF; DNA: TGTGCCAGCAGGGAGATAGACAGCAACTATGGCTACACCTTC
length: 15; size: -; D: TRBD2; J: TRBJ2-5; V: TRBV9; CDR3: CASALGTGGIETQYF; DNA: TGTGCCAGCGCTTTGGGGACCGGGGGGATTGAGACCCAGTACTTC
length: 13; size: -; D: -; J: TRBJ1-1; V: TRBV18; CDR3: CASSPTGTTEAFF; DNA: TGTGCCAGCTCCCCCACAGGGACCACTGAAGCTTTCTTT
length: 16; size: -; D: TRBD2; J: TRBJ2-1; V: TRBV15; CDR3: CATSKGTIRLYNEQFF; DNA: TGTGCCACCAGCAAGGGGACTATAAGATTATACAATGAACAGTTCTTC
length: 15; size: -; D: TRBD2; J: TRBJ2-5; V: TRBV5-1; CDR3: CASSSGRALVETQYF; DNA: TGCGCCAGCAGTAGCGGGAGGGCCTTAGTAGAGACCCAGTACTTC
length: 16; size: -; D: TRBD1; J: TRBJ2-7; V: TRBV29-1; CDR3: CSVVDLPGQGNYEQYF; DNA: TGCAGCGTTGTCGATTTGCCGGGACAGGGGAATTACGAGCAGTACTTC
length: 12; size: -; D: -; J: TRBJ1-1; V: TRBV6-6; CDR3: CASSEDSNEAFF; DNA: TGTGCCAGCAGCGAGGACAGTAATGAAGCTTTCTTT
length: 17; size: -; D: -; J: TRBJ1-6; V: TRBV23-1; CDR3: CASRPGHRHSYNSPLHF; DNA: TGCGCCAGTCGCCCGGGACACCGCCACTCCTATAATTCACCCCTCCACTTT
length: 16; size: -; D: -; J: TRBJ2-7; V: TRBV27; CDR3: CASSFGRQITFYEQYF; DNA: TGTGCCAGCAGTTTTGGGCGACAGATTACTTTCTACGAGCAGTACTTC
length: 11; size: once; D: TRBD1; J: TRBJ2-7; V: TRBV6-6; CDR3: CASSYDRVYYF; DNA: TGTGCCAGCAGTTACGACAGGGTCTATTACTTC
length: 13; size: -; D: -; J: TRBJ1-1; V: TRBV6-5; CDR3: CASRFLRETEAFF; DNA: TGTGCCAGCAGATTTTTACGGGAAACTGAAGCTTTCTTT
length: 17; size: -; D: TRBD2; J: TRBJ2-1; V: TRBV6-1; CDR3: CASSEAGLAGGYNEQFF; DNA: TGTGCCAGCAGTGAAGCAGGTCTAGCGGGAGGTTACAATGAGCAGTTCTTC
length: 15; size: -; D: TRBD1; J: TRBJ2-5; V: TRBV7-9; CDR3: CASSTFRGLGETQYF; DNA: TGTGCCAGCAGCACTTTCAGGGGGCTAGGAGAGACCCAGTACTTC
length: 16; size: -; D: TRBD2; J: TRBJ2-7; V: TRBV6-5; CDR3: CASSYSGGALSYEQYF; DNA: TGTGCCAGCAGTTACTCGGGAGGGGCCCTCTCCTACGAGCAGTACTTC
length: 15; size: -; D: TRBD2; J: TRBJ2-3; V: TRBV9; CDR3: CASSYRGESTDTQYF; DNA: TGTGCCAGCAGCTACCGGGGGGAGAGCACAGATACGCAGTATTTT
length: 12; size: -; D: -; J: TRBJ1-2; V: TRBV19; CDR3: CASSAGLYGYTF; DNA: TGTGCCAGTAGTGCCGGACTGTATGGCTACACCTTC
length: 14; size: -; D: TRBD1; J: TRBJ1-2; V: TRBV29-1; CDR3: CSFSDGQGVHGYTF; DNA: TGCAGCTTCTCTGATGGGCAGGGGGTACATGGCTACACCTTC
length: 13; size: few; D: -; J: TRBJ1-1; V: TRBV2; CDR3: CATNRDKNTEAFF; DNA: TGTGCCACGAACCGGGACAAGAACACTGAAGCTTTCTTT
length: 14; size: once; D: -; J: TRBJ2-4; V: TRBV5-4; CDR3: CASSAASEKNIQYF; DNA: TGTGCCAGCAGCGCCGCTAGCGAAAAAAACATTCAGTACTTC
length: 17; size: -; D: TRBD1; J: TRBJ1-1; V: TRBV5-1; CDR3: CASSLLNRGRRDTEAFF; DNA: TGCGCCAGCAGCTTGCTCAACAGGGGGCGGAGGGACACTGAAGCTTTCTTT
length: 14; size: -; D: TRBD1; J: TRBJ1-2; V: TRBV6-5; CDR3: CASSESRGRRGYTF; DNA: TGTGCCAGCAGTGAAAGTAGGGGGCGCAGAGGCTACACCTTC
length: 14; size: -; D: TRBD1; J: TRBJ1-5; V: TRBV2; CDR3: CASSGQGRNQPQHF; DNA: TGTGCCAGCAGTGGACAGGGAAGGAATCAGCCCCAGCATTTT
length: 15; size: -; D: -; J: TRBJ2-7; V: TRBV6-5; CDR3: CASSYHGSPSSEQYF; DNA: TGTGCCAGCAGTTACCACGGGAGCCCCTCCTCGGAGCAGTACTTC
length: 15; size: few; D: -; J: TRBJ1-6; V: TRBV11-2; CDR3: CASSSWDYRNSPLHF; DNA: TGTGCCAGCAGCTCTTGGGACTATCGGAATTCACCCCTCCACTTT
length: 14; size: -; D: -; J: TRBJ1-2; V: TRBV7-9; CDR3: CASSLVGRGEGYTF; DNA: TGTGCCAGCAGCTTAGTCGGCCGAGGCGAGGGCTACACCTTC
length: 11; size: -; D: -; J: TRBJ2-7; V: TRBV2; CDR3: CASSEEYEQYF; DNA: TGTGCCAGCAGTGAGGAGTACGAGCAGTACTTC
length: 17; size: -; D: TRBD2; J: TRBJ2-7; V: TRBV10-1; CDR3: CASSETRRLAGSYEQYF; DNA: TGCGCCAGCAGTGAGACCCGTCGCTTAGCGGGGTCCTACGAGCAGTACTTC